The present T cell receptor beta chain was sequenced within a study of blood T cell repertoires in COVID-19. Turning to the study itself: COVID-19 samples collected from the United States, Italy and Spain covered acute and convalescent phases.

The CDR3 is 15 amino acids. Germline V CDR1 and CDR2: SEHNR, FQNEAQ (reference sequence). Trimming cost V 5 bases and J 7 bases, with 17 bases left between them. The authors' processing: Amplification of reference gene primers was used by the study to estimate nucleated cell counts. Sequencing was performed with immunoSEQ multiplex PCR; in TCRdb, only in-frame clones are kept and a portion is missing. V, J and clone size were drawn from that table, and D and trimming were deduced from the DNA. The sample shows hundreds of thousands of clones, roughly 85% of them seen only once. The V call is TRBV7-9, the J call TRBJ1-4; D gene uncertain. This receptor was obtained from a human donor in a cohort sampled during active COVID-19. The sample taken for sequencing was peripheral blood. The CDR3 DNA is TGTGCCAGCAGCCCTTACAGTTCGGGAAGTGAAAAACTGTTTTTT. As protein: CASSPYSSGSEKLFF.